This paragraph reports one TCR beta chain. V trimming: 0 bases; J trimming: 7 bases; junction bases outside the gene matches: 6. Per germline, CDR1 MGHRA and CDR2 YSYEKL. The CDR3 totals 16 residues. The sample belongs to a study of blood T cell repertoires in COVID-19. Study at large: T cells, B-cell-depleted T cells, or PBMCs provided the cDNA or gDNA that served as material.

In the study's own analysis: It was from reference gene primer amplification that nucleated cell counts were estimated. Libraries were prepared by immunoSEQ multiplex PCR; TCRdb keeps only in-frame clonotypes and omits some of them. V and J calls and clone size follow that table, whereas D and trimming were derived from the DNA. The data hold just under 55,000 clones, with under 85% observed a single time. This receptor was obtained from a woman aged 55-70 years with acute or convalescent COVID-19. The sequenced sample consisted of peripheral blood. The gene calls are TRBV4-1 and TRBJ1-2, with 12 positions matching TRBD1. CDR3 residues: CASSQEGTGGSGGYTF. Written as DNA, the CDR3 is TGCGCCAGCAGCCAAGAAGGGACAGGGGGCTCGGGTGGCTACACCTTC.